This record concerns one TCR beta chain sequence. Its antigen is unidentified. Method: immunoSEQ multiplex PCR; TCRdb's copy keeps in-frame clones and lacks some. The repertoire consists of roughly 2 million clones, with approximately 94% occurring once and the leading ten covering 1% to 1.3%. Naive CD8 populations comprised CD45RO-negative cells positively selected for CCR7, excluding terminally differentiated effector memory CD45RA+ cells. The CDR3 extends over 13 amino acids. Germline CDR1 is SQVTM and CDR2 is ANQGSEA. V lost 3 bases to trimming and J lost 5 bases, with 13 bases between them. The sample belongs to a study of shared clonotypes between healthy human individuals. The study's findings and limits: Sampling was confined to blood; repertoires within tissues likely differ.

The chain has TRBV29-1 and TRBJ1-1, with D maybe TRBD1 (5 bases). The origin of this receptor is a man younger than 35 in good health. Sequencing used naive CD8+ T cells sorted from blood. CDR3 loop: CSVEGGGETEAFF. In nucleotides, the CDR3 is TGCAGCGTTGAGGGTGGAGGGGAAACTGAAGCTTTCTTT.